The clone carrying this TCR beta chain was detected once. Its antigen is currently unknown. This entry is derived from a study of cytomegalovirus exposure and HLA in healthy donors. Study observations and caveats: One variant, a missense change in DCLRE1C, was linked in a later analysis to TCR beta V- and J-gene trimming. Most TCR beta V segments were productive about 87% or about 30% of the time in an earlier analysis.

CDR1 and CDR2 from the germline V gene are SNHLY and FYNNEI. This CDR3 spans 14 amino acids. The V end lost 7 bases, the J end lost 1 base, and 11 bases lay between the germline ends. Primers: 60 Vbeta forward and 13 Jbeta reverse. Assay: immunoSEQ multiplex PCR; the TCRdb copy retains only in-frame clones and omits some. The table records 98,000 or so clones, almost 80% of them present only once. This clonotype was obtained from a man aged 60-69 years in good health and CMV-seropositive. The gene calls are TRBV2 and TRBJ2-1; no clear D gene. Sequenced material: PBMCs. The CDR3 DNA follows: TGTGCCAGCAACCCGACTGCTTCCTACAATGAGCAGTTCTTC. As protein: CASNPTASYNEQFF.